The rows below give T cell receptor beta chains drawn from one sample of a study of human thymus T cells. Assay used: immunoSEQ multiplex PCR; TCRdb lists only in-frame clones, some missing. The sample has 57,000 or so clones; 94% are singletons. Sequenced: blood. These receptors were collected from a boy in the first two years of life with a congenital heart defect but otherwise immunologically healthy. Both conserved end residues are part of each CDR3. The order of the fields is CDR3 length, clone size, V gene, D gene, J gene, CDR3 protein, CDR3 DNA. The D gene is left open where the match is weak. Expanded clones get a size class; other rows say once, few or many, or leave the size out.

15	-	TRBV28	-	TRBJ2-3	CASNLGLPRTDTQYF	TGTGCCAGCAACCTGGGACTGCCCCGCACAGATACGCAGTATTTT
16	-	TRBV18	-	TRBJ1-4	CASSPLHSGGLEKLFF	TGTGCCAGCTCACCACTGCACTCCGGGGGGCTTGAAAAACTGTTTTTT
13	-	TRBV5-6	-	TRBJ1-1	CASSLGGNTEAFF	TGTGCCAGCAGCTTGGGGGGGAACACTGAAGCTTTCTTT
15	-	TRBV5-1	-	TRBJ2-7	CASREDHPILYEQYF	TGCGCCAGCAGAGAAGACCATCCAATTCTCTACGAGCAGTACTTC
12	-	TRBV27	-	TRBJ2-2	CASSFGTGELFF	TGTGCCAGCAGTTTCGGCACCGGGGAGCTGTTTTTT
14	-	TRBV29-1	-	TRBJ1-2	CSVEDPGPNYGYTF	TGCAGCGTTGAAGATCCCGGGCCTAACTATGGCTACACCTTC
13	once	TRBV6-5	-	TRBJ1-1	CASSYSTGSEAFF	TGTGCCAGCAGTTACTCGACAGGATCGGAAGCTTTCTTT
11	few	TRBV28	-	TRBJ1-1	CASGEEHEAFF	TGTGCCAGTGGGGAAGAGCATGAAGCTTTCTTT
13	-	TRBV14	-	TRBJ2-3	CASSHNYRDTQYF	TGTGCCAGCAGCCATAATTACAGGGATACGCAGTATTTT
20	-	TRBV9	TRBD2	TRBJ2-1	CASSFHSTSGGRSSYNEQFF	TGTGCCAGCAGCTTCCACTCGACTAGCGGGGGGCGGAGCTCCTACAATGAGCAGTTCTTC
14	once	TRBV4-1	-	TRBJ1-1	CASSPGGWNTEAFF	TGCGCCAGCAGCCCCGGAGGTTGGAACACTGAAGCTTTCTTT
14	-	TRBV7-2	-	TRBJ2-5	CASSFGWGGETQYF	TGTGCCAGCAGTTTTGGGTGGGGGGGCGAGACCCAGTACTTC
17	-	TRBV5-1	TRBD2	TRBJ2-7	CASSLRLAGGKSYEQYF	TGCGCCAGCAGCTTGCGACTAGCGGGAGGGAAGAGCTACGAGCAGTACTTC
14	-	TRBV28	-	TRBJ2-7	CASRGTDLSYEQYF	TGTGCCAGCAGGGGGACTGACCTTTCCTACGAGCAGTACTTC
14	-	TRBV2	-	TRBJ1-5	CASRKNRESQPQHF	TGTGCCAGCAGGAAGAACAGGGAAAGTCAGCCCCAGCATTTT
14	once	TRBV7-2	-	TRBJ1-5	CASSLASRDQPQHF	TGTGCCAGCAGCTTAGCGAGCCGCGATCAGCCCCAGCATTTT
18	-	TRBV7-2	TRBD1	TRBJ2-1	CASSLRGTGLPSYNEQFF	TGTGCCAGCAGCTTAAGGGGGACAGGACTCCCCTCCTACAATGAGCAGTTCTTC
14	once	TRBV4-1	TRBD1	TRBJ2-7	CASSRRQGGEQEYF	TGCGCCAGCAGCCGTAGACAGGGGGGGGAGCAAGAGTACTTC
15	-	TRBV6-5	TRBD1	TRBJ2-7	CASSYSTRGTYEQYF	TGTGCCAGCAGTTACTCGACCAGGGGGACCTACGAGCAGTACTTC
15	-	TRBV18	TRBD1	TRBJ1-2	CASSPWTGPKNGYTF	TGTGCCAGCTCACCTTGGACAGGGCCAAAGAATGGCTACACCTTC
16	-	TRBV30	TRBD1	TRBJ2-7	CAWSVLGQANSYEQYF	TGTGCCTGGAGTGTACTAGGACAGGCCAACTCCTACGAGCAGTACTTC
16	-	TRBV6-5	-	TRBJ1-1	CASSYTKQRMNTEAFF	TGTGCCAGCAGTTACACCAAACAGCGGATGAACACTGAAGCTTTCTTT
13	-	TRBV7-6	-	TRBJ2-2	CASSPFPTGELFF	TGTGCCAGCAGTCCCTTCCCGACCGGGGAGCTGTTTTTT
13	-	TRBV19	-	TRBJ1-5	CASSYQGNQPQHF	TGTGCCAGTAGTTACCAGGGCAATCAGCCCCAGCATTTT
14	-	TRBV5-1	TRBD1	TRBJ2-7	CASSPGTGSYEQYF	TGCGCCAGCAGCCCAGGGACAGGGTCCTACGAGCAGTACTTC
14	-	TRBV7-9	-	TRBJ2-5	CASSLALGGETQYF	TGTGCCAGCAGCTTAGCGCTGGGTGGGGAGACCCAGTACTTC
14	few	TRBV27	-	TRBJ1-1	CARRPSGGSTEAFF	TGTGCCAGGAGGCCGTCGGGCGGGAGCACTGAAGCTTTCTTT
16	-	TRBV7-8	-	TRBJ2-3	CASSSGGLRFTDTQYF	TGTGCCAGCAGCTCGGGTGGACTACGGTTCACAGATACGCAGTATTTT
16	-	TRBV5-5	-	TRBJ1-5	CASSLEWGNSNQPQHF	TGTGCCAGCAGCTTGGAGTGGGGCAATAGCAATCAGCCCCAGCATTTT
15	-	TRBV27	-	TRBJ1-5	CASSLWQGANQPQHF	TGTGCCAGCAGTTTATGGCAGGGAGCCAATCAGCCCCAGCATTTT
16	many	TRBV7-2	-	TRBJ2-4	CASSLALGVAKNIQYF	TGTGCCAGCAGCTTAGCGCTGGGGGTGGCCAAAAACATTCAGTACTTC
14	-	TRBV18	TRBD1	TRBJ2-7	CASSPRQGPYEQYF	TGTGCCAGCTCACCACGACAGGGCCCCTACGAGCAGTACTTC
16	-	TRBV10-3	TRBD2	TRBJ2-1	CAISESRTRGLNEQFF	TGTGCCATCAGTGAGTCCCGGACTAGAGGCCTCAATGAGCAGTTCTTC